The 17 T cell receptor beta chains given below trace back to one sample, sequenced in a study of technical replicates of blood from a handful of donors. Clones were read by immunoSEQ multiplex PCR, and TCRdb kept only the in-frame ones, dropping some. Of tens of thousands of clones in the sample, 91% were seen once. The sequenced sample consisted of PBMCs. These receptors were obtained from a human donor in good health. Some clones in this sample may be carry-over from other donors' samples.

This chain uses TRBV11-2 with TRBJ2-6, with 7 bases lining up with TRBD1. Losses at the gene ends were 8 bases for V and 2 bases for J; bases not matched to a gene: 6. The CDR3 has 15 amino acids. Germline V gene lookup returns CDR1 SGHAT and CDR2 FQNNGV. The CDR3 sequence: CASGRQGPGANVLTF. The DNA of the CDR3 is TGTGCCAGCGGAAGACAGGGACCTGGGGCCAACGTCCTGACTTTC.

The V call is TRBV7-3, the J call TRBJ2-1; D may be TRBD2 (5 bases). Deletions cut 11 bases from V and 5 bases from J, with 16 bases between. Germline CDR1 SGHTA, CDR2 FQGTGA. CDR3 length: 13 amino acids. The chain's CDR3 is CADSGEIHNEQFF. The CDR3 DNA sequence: TGTGCCGATTCCGGGGAGATCCACAATGAGCAGTTCTTC. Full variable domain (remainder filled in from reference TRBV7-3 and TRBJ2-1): GAGVSQTPSNKVTEKGKYVELRCDPISGHTALYWYRQSLGQGPEFLIYFQGTGAADDSGLPNDRFFAVRPEGSVSTLKIQRTERGDSAVYLCADSGEIHNEQFFGPGTRLTVL.

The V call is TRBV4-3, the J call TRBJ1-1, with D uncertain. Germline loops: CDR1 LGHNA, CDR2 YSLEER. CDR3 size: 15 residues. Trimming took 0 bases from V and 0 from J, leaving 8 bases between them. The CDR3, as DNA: TGCGCCAGCAGCCAAGATTCGGGGATGAACACTGAAGCTTTCTTT. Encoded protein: CASSQDSGMNTEAFF.

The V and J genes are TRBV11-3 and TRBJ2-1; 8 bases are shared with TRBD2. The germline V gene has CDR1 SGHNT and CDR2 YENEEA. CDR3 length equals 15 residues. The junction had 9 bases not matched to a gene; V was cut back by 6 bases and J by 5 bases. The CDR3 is CASSSGTRWNNEQFF. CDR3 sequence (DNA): TGTGCCAGCAGTTCCGGGACTAGGTGGAACAATGAGCAGTTCTTC.

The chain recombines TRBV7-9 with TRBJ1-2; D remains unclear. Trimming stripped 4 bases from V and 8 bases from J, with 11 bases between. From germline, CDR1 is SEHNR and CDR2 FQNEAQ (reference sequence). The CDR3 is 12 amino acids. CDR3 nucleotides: TGTGCCAGCAGCTCTACGTACCCCGGCTACACCTTC. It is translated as CASSSTYPGYTF.

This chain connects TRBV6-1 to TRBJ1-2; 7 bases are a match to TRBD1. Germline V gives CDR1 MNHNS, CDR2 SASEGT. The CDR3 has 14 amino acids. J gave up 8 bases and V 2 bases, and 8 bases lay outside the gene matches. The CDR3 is CASSEHWQGEGYTF. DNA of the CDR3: TGTGCCAGCAGTGAACATTGGCAGGGGGAGGGCTACACCTTC.

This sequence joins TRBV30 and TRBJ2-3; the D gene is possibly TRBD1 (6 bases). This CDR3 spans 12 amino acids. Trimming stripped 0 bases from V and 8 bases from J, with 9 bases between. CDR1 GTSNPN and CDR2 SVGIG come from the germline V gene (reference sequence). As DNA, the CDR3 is TGTGCCTGGAGTGTTAGGGGGTCTACGCAGTATTTT. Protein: CAWSVRGSTQYF.

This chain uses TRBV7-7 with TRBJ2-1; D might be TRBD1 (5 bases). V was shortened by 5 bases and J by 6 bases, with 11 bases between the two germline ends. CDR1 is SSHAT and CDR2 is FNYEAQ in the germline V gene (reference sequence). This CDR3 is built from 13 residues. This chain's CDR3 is CASSKDRGNEQFF. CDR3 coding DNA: TGTGCCAGCAGCAAGGATAGGGGCAATGAGCAGTTCTTC.

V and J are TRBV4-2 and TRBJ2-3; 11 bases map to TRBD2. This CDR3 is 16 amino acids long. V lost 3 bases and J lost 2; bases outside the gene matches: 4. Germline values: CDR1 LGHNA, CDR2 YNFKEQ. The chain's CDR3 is CASSHTSGSPTDTQYF. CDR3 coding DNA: TGTGCCAGCAGCCATACTAGCGGGAGCCCCACAGATACGCAGTATTTT.

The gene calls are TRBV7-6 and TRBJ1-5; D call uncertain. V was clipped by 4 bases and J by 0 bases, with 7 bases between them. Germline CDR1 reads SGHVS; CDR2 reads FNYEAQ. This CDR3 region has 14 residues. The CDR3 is CASSSTNSNQPQHF. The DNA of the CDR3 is TGTGCCAGCAGCTCTACTAATAGCAATCAGCCCCAGCATTTT.

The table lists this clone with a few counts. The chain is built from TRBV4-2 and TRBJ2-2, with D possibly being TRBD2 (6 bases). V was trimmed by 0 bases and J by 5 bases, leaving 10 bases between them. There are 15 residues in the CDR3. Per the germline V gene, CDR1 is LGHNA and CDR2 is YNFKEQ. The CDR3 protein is CASSQEEGGTGELFF. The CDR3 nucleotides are TGTGCCAGCAGCCAAGAGGAGGGTGGAACCGGGGAGCTGTTTTTT.

This chain's CDR3 is CASSLGDTEAFF. In DNA form, the CDR3 reads TGTGCCAGCAGCCTCGGGGACACTGAAGCTTTCTTT. This chain links TRBV2 with TRBJ1-1; D remains ambiguous. CDR1 and CDR2 from the germline V gene are SNHLY and FYNNEI. The CDR3 has 12 residues. Trimming removed 6 bases at V and 3 bases at J, with 8 bases between.

Written as DNA, the CDR3 is TGTGCCAGCAGTTACCGGGGGGTCTATGGCTACACCTTC. Encoded protein: CASSYRGVYGYTF. The genes are TRBV6-5 and TRBJ1-2; D is perhaps TRBD1 (5 bases). Per germline, CDR1 MNHEY and CDR2 SVGAGI. CDR3 size: 13 residues. V was cut by 2 bases and J by 4 bases, with 8 bases left in between.

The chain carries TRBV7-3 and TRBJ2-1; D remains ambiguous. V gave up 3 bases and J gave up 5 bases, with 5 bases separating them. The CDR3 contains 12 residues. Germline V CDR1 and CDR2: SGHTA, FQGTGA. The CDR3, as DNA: TGTGCCAGCAGCTTTAGTCACAATGAGCAGTTCTTC. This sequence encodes CASSFSHNEQFF.

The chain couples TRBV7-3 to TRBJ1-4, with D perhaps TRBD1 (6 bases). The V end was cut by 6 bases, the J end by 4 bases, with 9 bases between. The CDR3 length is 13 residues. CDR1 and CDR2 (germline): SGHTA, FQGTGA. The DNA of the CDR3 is TGTGCCAGCAGTCGGACAGTTAATGAAAAACTGTTTTTT. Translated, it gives CASSRTVNEKLFF.

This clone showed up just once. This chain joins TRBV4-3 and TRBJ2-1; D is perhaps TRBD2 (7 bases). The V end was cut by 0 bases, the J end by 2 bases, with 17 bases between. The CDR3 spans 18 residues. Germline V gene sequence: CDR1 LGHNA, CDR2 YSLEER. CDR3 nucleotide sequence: TGCGCCAGCAGCCAAGATCGGGGTGGGGGGGCTACCTACAATGAGCAGTTCTTC. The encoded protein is CASSQDRGGGATYNEQFF.

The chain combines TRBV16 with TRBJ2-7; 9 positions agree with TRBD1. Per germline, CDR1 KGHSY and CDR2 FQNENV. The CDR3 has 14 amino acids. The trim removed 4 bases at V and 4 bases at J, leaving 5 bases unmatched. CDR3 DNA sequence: TGTGCCAGCAGCCCGGGACAGGGAAAGTACGAGCAGTACTTC. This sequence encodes CASSPGQGKYEQYF.